This entry lists 17 T cell receptor beta chains sequenced from one sample in a study of T cell responses to AZD1222 COVID-19 vaccine. TCRdb's table, derived via immunoSEQ multiplex PCR, lists solely in-frame clones and lacks some. The sample includes about 85,000 clones, 80% to 90% seen only once; the top ten take roughly 15%. The material was peripheral blood, obtained on day 0 of AZD1222 vaccination. These receptors were obtained from an adult in good health.

This clone was seen a few times. The chain employs TRBV5-5 and TRBJ1-6, with 7 bases aligning to TRBD1. The V gene's germline CDR1 is SGHKS and CDR2 YYEKEE (reference sequence). The V segment lost 4 bases and the J segment 17 bases; nucleotides outside the gene matches: 9. The CDR3 is 12 amino acids. CDR3 bases: TGTGCCAGCAGCCACAGCGACAGGGACTTCCACTTT. Translating it yields CASSHSDRDFHF.

The chain recombines TRBV24-1 with TRBJ2-1, with a possible D match to TRBD1 (5 bases). The CDR3 contains 12 residues. The V gene lost 9 bases and the J gene lost 9 bases, with 14 bases spanning the gap. CDR1 is KGHDR, CDR2 SFDVKD, per germline. CDR3 DNA sequence: TGTGCCACCTCGTACAGGACGGGTGAGCAGTTCTTC. Translating it yields CATSYRTGEQFF.

The chain links TRBV30 to TRBJ2-3; the D call may be TRBD1 or TRBD2 (5 bases each). The CDR3 runs 12 residues. V was cut by 1 base and J by 4 bases, with 6 bases left in between. CDR1 is GTSNPN and CDR2 is SVGIG in the germline V gene (reference sequence). The CDR3 spells CAWSAGPDTQYF. The CDR3, as DNA: TGTGCCTGGAGTGCGGGGCCAGATACGCAGTATTTT.

V gene TRBV7-2 combines with J gene TRBJ2-7, with 9 bases identical to TRBD2. CDR3 length: 16 amino acids. V lost 4 bases, J lost 0 bases, and 7 bases stayed unmatched. Germline V gene data show CDR1 as SGHTA and CDR2 as FQGNSA. The CDR3 DNA reads TGTGCCAGCAGCTCGACTAGCGGTTGGAGCTCCTACGAGCAGTACTTC. Protein: CASSSTSGWSSYEQYF.

J is TRBJ2-5 and V is TRBV7-9, with 11 positions matching TRBD2. The V gene's germline CDR1 is SEHNR and CDR2 FQNEAQ (reference sequence). The length of the CDR3 is 16 residues. V gave up 2 bases and J gave up 5 bases; unmatched junction bases: 7. CDR3 region: CASSLQNSGRAETQYF. The DNA of the CDR3 is TGTGCCAGCAGCTTACAGAATAGCGGGAGGGCGGAGACCCAGTACTTC.

The rearrangement uses TRBV18 and TRBJ2-1; 12 nucleotides agree with TRBD2. Per germline, CDR1 KGHSH and CDR2 LQKENI. CDR3 length equals 16 residues. The V segment lost 3 bases and the J segment 8 bases; nucleotides outside the gene matches: 8. CDR3 nucleotide sequence: TGTGCCAGCTCACCCCAGACTAGCGGGAGCTTGGATGAGCAGTTCTTC. This translates into CASSPQTSGSLDEQFF. Using reference TRBV18 and TRBJ2-1 for the parts outside the CDR3, the full variable domain is NAGVMQNPRHLVRRRGQEARLRCSPMKGHSHVYWYRQLPEEGLKFMVYLQKENIIDESGMPKERFSAEFPKEGPSILRIQQVVRGDSAAYFCASSPQTSGSLDEQFFGPGTRLTVL.

V gene TRBV9 combines with J gene TRBJ2-1; D gene ambiguous. Trimming stripped 0 bases from V and 2 bases from J, with 9 bases between. The germline V gene encodes CDR1 SGDLS and CDR2 YYNGEE. The length of the CDR3 is 15 residues. CDR3 sequence: CASSVVTGTYNEQFF. Here the CDR3 DNA reads TGTGCCAGCAGCGTAGTGACGGGTACCTACAATGAGCAGTTCTTC.

The chain employs TRBV29-1 and TRBJ1-2; the D gene is possibly TRBD1 (6 bases). The germline V gene encodes CDR1 SQVTM and CDR2 ANQGSEA. CDR3 size: 10 residues. Deletions cut 7 bases from V and 7 bases from J, with 10 bases between. The CDR3 reads CSAAQGGYTF. DNA for the CDR3: TGCAGCGCCGCACAGGGTGGCTACACCTTC. The full variable domain, in which reference TRBV29-1 and TRBJ1-2 provide the parts outside the CDR3, is SAVISQKPSRDICQRGTSLTIQCQVDSQVTMMFWYRQQPGQSLTLIATANQGSEATYESGFVIDKFPISRPNLTFSTLTVSNMSPEDSSIYLCSAAQGGYTFGSGTRLTVV.

V is TRBV6-5 and J is TRBJ2-7, with 8 bases matching TRBD1. CDR1 and CDR2 from the germline V gene are MNHEY and SVGAGI. The CDR3 runs 14 residues. Trimming cost V 4 bases and J 2 bases; bases outside gene matches: 4. The CDR3 loop reads CASSSATGAYEQYF. The CDR3 nucleotides read TGTGCCAGCAGTTCCGCGACAGGGGCCTACGAGCAGTACTTC.

The chain uses TRBV15 and TRBJ2-1; D gene uncertain. This CDR3 is built from 11 residues. Trimming took 3 bases from V and 4 from J, leaving 1 base between them. From germline, CDR1 is LNHNV and CDR2 YYDKDF (reference sequence). CDR3 DNA sequence: TGTGCCACCAGCAGGTACAATGAGCAGTTCTTC. Its protein is CATSRYNEQFF.

This rearrangement joins TRBV10-3 to TRBJ2-3; 7 bases fit TRBD2. Germline V gives CDR1 ENHRY, CDR2 SYGVKD. Germline trimming cut 8 bases from V and 6 bases from J; bases unmatched to any gene: 14. This CDR3 is built from 15 residues. CDR3 residues: CAIGPAAGASDTQYF. The CDR3 DNA sequence: TGTGCCATCGGGCCGGCGGCGGGAGCCAGTGATACGCAGTATTTT.

V usage is TRBV15 and J usage is TRBJ1-1, with D possibly being TRBD1 (6 bases). Trimming removed 3 bases at V and 9 bases at J, with 17 bases between. CDR1 LNHNV and CDR2 YYDKDF come from the germline V gene (reference sequence). CDR3 length equals 14 residues. The DNA of the CDR3 is TGTGCCACCAGCAGGGGGCAGGGGACGAGGAAAGCTTTCTTT. It yields the protein CATSRGQGTRKAFF.

This chain links TRBV7-9 with TRBJ2-7; weak D call: TRBD1 (6 bases). V lost 5 bases, J lost 4 bases, and 24 bases lay in between. This CDR3 contains 17 residues. CDR1 SEHNR and CDR2 FQNEAQ come from the germline V gene (reference sequence). For the CDR3, the DNA is TGTGCCAGCAGCCCCTCCCCGGACAGTCTCGGCAAATACGAGCAGTACTTC. Its translation: CASSPSPDSLGKYEQYF. Filled out from reference TRBV7-9 and TRBJ2-7, the complete variable domain reads DTGVSQNPRHKITKRGQNVTFRCDPISEHNRLYWYRQTLGQGPEFLTYFQNEAQLEKSRLLSDRFSAERPKGSFSTLEIQRTEQGDSAMYLCASSPSPDSLGKYEQYFGPGTRLTVT.

The chain recombines TRBV6-5 with TRBJ2-7, with 8 bases fitting TRBD1. Germline trimming cut 2 bases from V and 4 bases from J; bases unmatched to any gene: 4. The CDR3 has 14 amino acids. Germline CDR1 and CDR2: MNHEY and SVGAGI. The CDR3 spells CASSYGTGLYEQYF. The DNA for the CDR3 is TGTGCCAGCAGTTACGGGACAGGACTTTACGAGCAGTACTTC.

CDR3 loop: CASSEHRGTEAFF. The CDR3 region has the DNA TGTGCCAGCAGCGAACACAGGGGCACTGAAGCTTTCTTT. This rearrangement joins TRBV9 to TRBJ1-1; the match to TRBD1 covers 7 bases. The germline V gene encodes CDR1 SGDLS and CDR2 YYNGEE. Losses at the gene ends were 3 bases for V and 4 bases for J; bases not matched to a gene: 3. The CDR3 is 13 amino acids.

The chain couples TRBV5-6 to TRBJ2-2; D is undetermined. The CDR3 contains 16 residues. Trimming removed 2 bases at V and 3 bases at J, with 14 bases between. Germline V CDR1 and CDR2: SGHDT, YYEEEE. In DNA, the CDR3 is TGTGCCAGCAGCTTCTTGGGATTCGGCGACACCGGGGAGCTGTTTTTT. This translates into CASSFLGFGDTGELFF.

The gene calls are TRBV19 and TRBJ1-3; D ambiguous. Germline CDR1 reads LNHDA; CDR2 reads SQIVND (reference sequence). This CDR3 has 14 residues. V lost 5 bases to trimming and J lost 2 bases, with 10 bases between them. The CDR3 reads CASSAASPGNTIYF. CDR3 DNA: TGTGCCAGTAGTGCGGCAAGCCCTGGAAACACCATATATTTT.